These 29 T cell receptor beta chains share one sample of origin, sequenced in a study of blood T cells in healthy people across ages. A second PCR, run for about 7 to 11 cycles, used a sample-barcoded 5' primer plus a J-beta primer mix. MiXCR, run by TCRdb on the 5' RACE reads, gives a single entry per CDR3 protein. Counted here are around 900,000 distinct CDR3 sequences, about 30% occurring once; the ten biggest clones make up 15% to 20%. Input material: blood. These receptors were collected from an elderly woman in good health.

This rearrangement joins TRBV3-1 to TRBJ1-1; D remains ambiguous. The CDR3 runs 14 residues. Trimming cost V 4 bases and J 0 bases, with 9 bases left between them. The germline V gene has CDR1 LGHDT and CDR2 YNNKEL (reference sequence). CDR3 DNA sequence: TGTGCCAGCAGCCTTTTCGACTTGAACACTGAAGCTTTCTTT. Amino acids: CASSLFDLNTEAFF.

In this sample, this clonotype turned up many times. V is TRBV9 and J is TRBJ2-3; the D gene is possibly TRBD2 (6 bases). The length of the CDR3 is 17 residues. The germline gives CDR1 SGDLS, CDR2 YYNGEE. Trimming removed 1 base at V and 0 bases at J, with 15 bases between. The CDR3 protein is CASSVSGGVTSTDTQYF. As DNA, the CDR3 is TGTGCCAGCAGCGTAAGCGGCGGGGTAACTAGCACAGATACGCAGTATTTT.

This clonotype was counted between two and nine times. V and J are TRBV15 and TRBJ2-3; 7 bases agree with TRBD1. This CDR3 region has 18 residues. Losses at the gene ends were 0 bases for V and 3 bases for J; bases not matched to a gene: 12. Looked up from germline, CDR1 is LNHNV and CDR2 is YYDKDF (reference sequence). The DNA of the CDR3 is TGTGCCACCAGCAGAGACCTGAAGACAGGGTTGACGACAGATACGCAGTATTTT. Protein product: CATSRDLKTGLTTDTQYF.

In its sample, this clonotype was seen many times. Here the CDR3 reads CASSYSDTQETQYF. The CDR3 nucleotides are TGTGCCAGCAGTTATAGTGACACCCAAGAGACCCAGTACTTC. The rearrangement joins TRBV6-5 to TRBJ2-5, with D uncertain. V lost 3 bases to trimming and J lost 1 base, with 9 bases between them. The CDR3 contains 14 residues. The germline V gene has CDR1 MNHEY and CDR2 SVGAGI.

This clonotype was seen a few times. It may be a read error: a sequence one base away is much more abundant. The chain combines TRBV6-5 with TRBJ2-5; D not certain. Matching the DNA end better, TRBJ2-7 makes the J call doubtful. This CDR3 contains 14 residues. The germline V gene has CDR1 MNHEY and CDR2 SVGAGI. The CDR3 loop is CASSYSSELSEQYF. The CDR3 DNA is TGTGCCAGCAGTTACTCGAGTGAGCTCTCCGAGCAGTACTTC.

The chain links TRBV6-5 to TRBJ1-1; 7 nucleotides match TRBD1. The CDR3 runs to 15 residues. Losses at the gene ends were 0 bases for V and 1 base for J; bases not matched to a gene: 2. From germline, CDR1 is MNHEY and CDR2 SVGAGI. The CDR3 DNA reads as TGTGCCAGCAGTTACTCGAACAGGGGGAACACTGAAGCTTTCTTT. This sequence encodes CASSYSNRGNTEAFF.

The table lists this clonotype with many counts. The V gene is TRBV4-3, the J gene TRBJ2-1, with 10 bases fitting TRBD2. Germline CDR1 and CDR2: LGHNA and YSLEER. This CDR3 spans 18 amino acids. V dropped 3 bases and J dropped 0; count of bases not matched to a gene: 8. The CDR3 region is CASSHPSGGDNSYNEQFF. CDR3 nucleotides: TGCGCCAGCAGCCACCCTAGCGGGGGCGACAACTCCTACAATGAGCAGTTCTTC.

Only a few counts were recorded for this clonotype. The V and J genes are TRBV20-1 and TRBJ1-4, with 11 nucleotides matching TRBD1. The V and J ends lost 2 bases and 0 bases, in that order; junction bases with no gene match: 8. The CDR3 is 18 amino acids. The germline gives CDR1 DFQATT, CDR2 SNEGSKA (reference sequence). The CDR3 bases are TGCAGTGCTAGATCACTCGGACAGGGGGCTGCAACTAATGAAAAACTGTTTTTT. Protein product: CSARSLGQGAATNEKLFF.

The rearrangement joins TRBV7-9 to TRBJ1-4; the match to TRBD1 covers 7 bases. This CDR3 spans 15 amino acids. Germline CDR1 is SEHNR and CDR2 is FQNEAQ (reference sequence). V was pared by 5 bases and J by 4 bases, with 7 bases of the junction left unmatched. This chain's CDR3 is CASSPGTDNNEKLFF. CDR3 sequence (DNA): TGTGCCAGCAGCCCCGGGACAGACAATAATGAAAAACTGTTTTTT.

V gene TRBV7-2 combines with J gene TRBJ1-2; TRBD1 is a possible D gene (6 bases). Germline assignment: CDR1 SGHTA and CDR2 FQGNSA. The CDR3 is 14 residues long. The V gene lost 5 bases and the J gene lost 10 bases, with 20 bases spanning the gap. CDR3 DNA sequence: TGTGCCAGCAGCCTAGTGACAGGTAGCGGCGACTACACCTTC. Translation: CASSLVTGSGDYTF.

Of note for this clonotype: This clone may be a read error of a much larger clone one base away. The chain joins TRBV7-2 to TRBJ2-7; D tentatively fits TRBD1 or TRBD2 (5 bases each). Trimming removed 5 bases at V and 7 bases at J, with 24 bases between. The germline CDR1 and CDR2 sequences are SGHTA and FQGNSA. The CDR3 runs to 16 residues. CDR3 coding DNA: TGTGCCAGCAGCATCGCGCCGGGACGGCTCTACAATGAGCAGTACTTC. Its translation: CASSIAPGRLYNEQYF.

The chain carries TRBV6-1 and TRBJ1-2; D perhaps matches TRBD1 (5 bases). CDR1 is MNHNS and CDR2 is SASEGT in the germline V gene. V lost 1 base and J 3 bases, leaving 12 bases between the germline ends. This CDR3 has 15 residues. CDR3 sequence (DNA): TGTGCCAGCAGTGAAGGGCAGGGCGATGACTATGGCTACACCTTC. Its protein product is CASSEGQGDDYGYTF.

A remark on this clonotype: This may come from a read error, since a much larger clone is one base off. The genes are TRBV7-8 and TRBJ2-7; 11 nucleotides match TRBD2. CDR3 size: 16 residues. Germline V CDR1 and CDR2: SGHVS, FQNEAQ. V was clipped by 3 bases and J by 7 bases; unmatched bases: 11. CDR3 sequence: CASSFLLTSGVNEQYF. DNA for the CDR3: TGTGCCAGCAGCTTCCTCCTGACTAGCGGGGTTAATGAGCAGTACTTC.

This chain joins TRBV2 and TRBJ2-5; 9 nucleotides align to TRBD1. CDR3 length: 15 amino acids. The V gene end was trimmed by 3 bases and the J gene end by 11 bases; junction bases not matched to a gene: 13. The V gene's germline CDR1 is SNHLY and CDR2 FYNNEI. The CDR3 sequence: CASSEDRGSYNEQYF. The CDR3 DNA is TGTGCCAGCAGTGAGGACAGGGGCTCCTACAATGAGCAGTACTTC.

Note on this clonotype: A much larger clone lies one base from this, so it may be a read error. The V and J genes are TRBV6-5 and TRBJ1-2, with D possibly matching TRBD1 (6 bases). CDR3 length equals 13 residues. Germline CDR1 reads MNHEY; CDR2 reads SVGAGI. The CDR3 here is CASSFRTDFGHTF. The CDR3 DNA sequence: TGTGCCAGCAGTTTCCGGACAGATTTTGGCCACACCTTC.

Concerning this clonotype: A much larger clone sits a single nucleotide away, making a read error possible. This chain links TRBV7-2 with TRBJ2-4, with 11 bases identical to TRBD1. The J call may be incorrect, as the DNA end agrees better with TRBJ2-5. This CDR3 is 15 amino acids long. The germline V gene has CDR1 SGHTA and CDR2 FQGNSA. Written as DNA, the CDR3 is TGTGCCAGCAGTGGACAGGGGGCGATAAGAGGGACCCAGTACTTC. Its translation is CASSGQGAIRGTQYF.

This clonotype was seen once. The chain carries TRBV9 and TRBJ2-1; D unclear. Looked up from germline, CDR1 is SGDLS and CDR2 is YYNGEE. Trimming took off 3 bases at V and 9 bases at J, with 10 bases between the two ends. CDR3 size: 12 residues. The CDR3 loop is CASSAPSGEQFF. The CDR3 region has the DNA TGTGCCAGCAGCGCCCCTTCGGGTGAGCAGTTCTTC.

The gene calls are TRBV7-2 and TRBJ2-2; D is undetermined. V lost 1 base, J lost 2 bases, and 11 bases lay in between. The CDR3 covers 16 residues. From germline, CDR1 is SGHTA and CDR2 FQGNSA. DNA for the CDR3: TGTGCCAGCAGCTTAGAACTGGATCCTAACACCGGGGAGCTGTTTTTT. Translated, it gives CASSLELDPNTGELFF.

Points on this clonotype: This may come from a read error, since a much larger clone is one base off. The chain couples TRBV12-3 or TRBV12-4 to TRBJ2-1, with D uncertain. The CDR3 extends over 13 amino acids. This CDR3 reads CASSLAQGYEQVF. The CDR3 DNA reads as TGTGCCAGCAGTTTAGCGCAAGGTTATGAGCAGGTCTTC.

This clonotype was recorded many times. The chain carries TRBV5-1 and TRBJ1-5; the D gene is possibly TRBD1 (6 bases). The CDR3 covers 15 residues. With 4 bases removed from V and 4 bases from J, the gap between germline ends came to 15 bases. From germline, CDR1 is SGHRS and CDR2 YFSETQ. CDR3 loop: CASSPGAGENQPQHF. The DNA for the CDR3 is TGCGCCAGCAGCCCAGGGGCAGGGGAGAATCAGCCCCAGCATTTT.

This clonotype was picked up a small number of times. This chain connects TRBV20-1 to TRBJ2-7, with D perhaps TRBD1 (5 bases). Germline V gene lookup returns CDR1 DFQATT and CDR2 SNEGSKA (reference sequence). The CDR3 extends over 13 amino acids. The ends were cut back, 4 bases at V and 2 bases at J, with 12 bases in the middle. The CDR3 sequence: CSATDRLTYEQYF. CDR3 coding DNA: TGCAGTGCTACAGACAGATTGACCTACGAGCAGTACTTC.

This clonotype was detected many times. The chain is built from TRBV20-1 and TRBJ2-1; no clear D. Germline CDR1 reads DFQATT; CDR2 reads SNEGSKA (reference sequence). Trimming took 0 bases from V and 9 from J, leaving 6 bases between them. The CDR3 is 11 amino acids. The CDR3 reads CSARDTPEQFF. CDR3 nucleotides: TGCAGTGCTAGAGATACCCCTGAGCAGTTCTTC.

In its sample, this clonotype was seen once. This chain uses TRBV20-1 with TRBJ1-1, with D possibly TRBD1 on 6 matching bases. Trimming took off 6 bases at V and 6 bases at J, with 14 bases between the two ends. Germline assignment: CDR1 DFQATT and CDR2 SNEGSKA (reference sequence). The CDR3 is 12 amino acids. Here the CDR3 reads CSALDSNAEAFF. In DNA, the CDR3 is TGCAGTGCCCTGGACAGTAACGCTGAAGCTTTCTTT.

On this clonotype itself: A much bigger clone sits one base away, suggesting this may be a read error. The gene calls are TRBV2 and TRBJ2-3; TRBD1 matches 10 bases. The CDR3 sequence is 13 residues long. CDR1 SNHLY and CDR2 FYNNEI come from the germline V gene. Unmatched junction bases numbered 1, after V lost 8 bases and J lost 2 bases. The chain's CDR3 is CASGTGVTDTQYF. The CDR3 nucleotides read TGTGCCAGCGGGACAGGGGTCACAGATACGCAGTATTTT.

This clonotype occurred many times. The chain has TRBV6-5 and TRBJ1-5; D gene uncertain. This CDR3 comprises 15 residues. Trimming stripped 6 bases from V and 1 base from J, with 13 bases between. Germline loops: CDR1 MNHEY, CDR2 SVGAGI. The CDR3 DNA follows: TGTGCCAGCAGCCGACTGGGTACGAGCAATCAGCCCCAGCATTTT. It specifies CASSRLGTSNQPQHF.

There are many counts of this clonotype. The rearrangement uses TRBV30 and TRBJ2-6; D tentatively reads TRBD1 or TRBD2 (5 bases each). Trimming stripped 2 bases from V and 3 bases from J, with 23 bases between. This CDR3 is built from 19 residues. Per the germline V gene, CDR1 is GTSNPN and CDR2 is SVGIG (reference sequence). CDR3 DNA sequence: TGTGCCTGGAGTCACAGATCCAACAGGCTAGCAGGTGGGGCCAACGTCCTGACTTTC. Encoded protein: CAWSHRSNRLAGGANVLTF.

Many counts were recorded for this clonotype. The rearrangement uses TRBV12-3 or TRBV12-4 and TRBJ2-6; TRBD1 agrees at 10 bases. This CDR3 region has 19 residues. The V segment lost 5 bases and the J segment 0 bases; nucleotides outside the gene matches: 10. CDR3 loop: CASSAPPGQGSSGANVLTF. As DNA, the CDR3 is TGTGCCAGCAGTGCCCCTCCGGGACAGGGGAGCTCTGGGGCCAACGTCCTGACTTTC.

This sequence joins TRBV7-9 and TRBJ1-1; perhaps TRBD1 as D (6 bases). CDR3 length equals 15 residues. V dropped 4 bases and J dropped 1 base, with 13 bases sitting between them. Germline V gives CDR1 SEHNR, CDR2 FQNEAQ (reference sequence). The CDR3 protein is CASSYIGGRNTEAFF. CDR3 DNA: TGTGCCAGCAGCTATATAGGGGGAAGGAACACTGAAGCTTTCTTT.

Worth noting for this clonotype: A read error may produce the germline difference seen at one junction end. V is TRBV12-3 or TRBV12-4 and J is TRBJ2-2, with a weak D call TRBD1 (6 bases). This CDR3 spans 13 amino acids. CDR3 in DNA: TGTGCCGGCAGTTTAGGGGGAACCGGGGAGCTGTTTTTT. Amino acids: CAGSLGGTGELFF.